A single sample is the source of the 30 T cell receptor beta chains below, sequenced in a study of response to subunit inactivated influenza vaccine. TCRdb reprocessed the RT-PCR reads with MiXCR, giving one entry per CDR3 protein. The sample holds roughly 700,000 distinct CDR3 sequences; approximately 15% are singletons and the top ten take 5.5% to 7%. The sample here was PBMCs from blood, taken around two weeks before vaccination. These receptors originate from a middle-aged man who received an inactivated influenza vaccine.

The chain uses TRBV20-1 and TRBJ2-7, with 7 nucleotides matching TRBD1. The V gene end was trimmed by 2 bases and the J gene end by 0 bases; junction bases not matched to a gene: 7. In germline, CDR1 is DFQATT, CDR2 SNEGSKA (reference sequence). The CDR3 is 15 amino acids. The CDR3 here is CSARRGGPTSYEQYF. CDR3 coding DNA: TGCAGTGCTAGAAGAGGGGGCCCCACCTCCTACGAGCAGTACTTC.

V and J are TRBV7-2 and TRBJ2-3; D ambiguous. V lost 5 bases and J lost 5, with 14 bases in between. There are 14 residues in the CDR3. CDR1 and CDR2 from the germline V gene are SGHTA and FQGNSA. The CDR3 coding sequence is TGTGCCAGCAGCCTGTCGGCGGTTGTAGATACGCAGTATTTT. Translating gives CASSLSAVVDTQYF.

Only a few counts were recorded for this clonotype. The chain recombines TRBV7-9 with TRBJ2-6; 10 nucleotides align to TRBD1. The germline CDR1 and CDR2 sequences are SEHNR and FQNEAQ (reference sequence). After removal of 4 bases from V and 3 bases from J, the junction contained 6 bases not matched to a gene. The CDR3 has 17 residues. The CDR3 region is CASSYDRGPFGANVLTF. The CDR3 DNA reads as TGTGCCAGCAGCTATGACAGGGGGCCCTTTGGGGCCAACGTCCTGACTTTC.

This clonotype was detected ten times or more. The rearrangement links TRBV10-2 to TRBJ2-5, with TRBD2 identical over 11 bases. Losses at the gene ends were 4 bases for V and 4 bases for J; bases not matched to a gene: 11. CDR1 and CDR2 from the germline V gene are WSHSY and SAAADI. The CDR3 runs 17 residues. This chain's CDR3 is CASSGSGGAFLPETQYF. CDR3 sequence (DNA): TGCGCCAGCAGTGGTAGCGGGGGGGCCTTCCTCCCAGAGACCCAGTACTTC.

The chain has TRBV2 and TRBJ2-5; 16 positions match TRBD2. The CDR3 sequence is 15 residues long. V trimming: 7 bases; J trimming: 6 bases; junction bases outside the gene matches: 5. CDR1 SNHLY and CDR2 FYNNEI come from the germline V gene. The CDR3 here is CASTGLAGGPKTQYF. For the CDR3, the DNA is TGTGCCAGCACGGGACTAGCGGGGGGGCCGAAGACCCAGTACTTC. Using reference TRBV2 and TRBJ2-5 for the parts outside the CDR3, the full variable domain is EPEVTQTPSHQVTQMGQEVILRCVPISNHLYFYWYRQILGQKVEFLVSFYNNEISEKSEIFDDQFSVERPDGSNFTLKIRSTKLEDSAMYFCASTGLAGGPKTQYFGPGTRLLVL.

The sample holds many counts of this clonotype. V usage is TRBV7-6 and J usage is TRBJ2-3; D possibly corresponds to TRBD1 (6 bases). Trimming pared 0 bases from V and 0 bases from J, leaving 10 bases between. The CDR3 loop spans 16 amino acids. The germline CDR1 and CDR2 sequences are SGHVS and FNYEAQ. The CDR3 here is CASSLAGAPSTDTQYF. The CDR3 nucleotides read TGTGCCAGCAGCTTAGCGGGGGCACCTAGCACAGATACGCAGTATTTT.

The chain links TRBV6-2 or TRBV6-3 to TRBJ2-1, with 9 bases fitting TRBD1. Germline V lookup: CDR1 MNHEY, CDR2 SVGEGT. V gave up 2 bases and J gave up 5 bases; unmatched junction bases: 7. The CDR3 spans 16 residues. Here the CDR3 DNA reads TGTGCCAGCAGTTACCCGACAGGGGGTGTCGACAATGAGCAGTTCTTC. Protein: CASSYPTGGVDNEQFF.

V gene TRBV7-2 combines with J gene TRBJ2-1, with 12 bases aligning to TRBD2. Germline lookup yields CDR1 SGHTA and CDR2 FQGNSA. The CDR3 runs to 16 residues. Trimming at V came to 8 bases and at J to 0 bases, leaving 5 bases not matched to a gene. This chain's CDR3 is CASGLAGGLSYNEQFF. DNA for the CDR3: TGTGCCAGCGGGCTAGCGGGAGGGCTCTCCTACAATGAGCAGTTCTTC.

There are a few counts of this clonotype. This chain connects TRBV28 to TRBJ1-1; D gene uncertain. CDR1 is MDHEN, CDR2 SYDVKM, per germline. The CDR3 has 15 amino acids. V lost 1 base to trimming and J lost 4 bases, with 13 bases between them. CDR3 in DNA: TGTGCCAGCAGTTTATTGGTGACATGGGGCACTGAAGCTTTCTTT. This encodes CASSLLVTWGTEAFF.

This clonotype showed up just a few times. The chain's CDR3 is CASSQFRAGDGNQPQHF. The CDR3 DNA reads as TGCGCCAGCAGCCAATTCAGGGCCGGTGATGGCAATCAGCCCCAGCATTTT. The rearrangement links TRBV4-1 to TRBJ1-5; tentative D call: TRBD1 (5 bases). Germline loops: CDR1 MGHRA, CDR2 YSYEKL. Trimming shortened V by 2 bases and J by 2 bases, and 16 bases separated the two germline ends. This CDR3 is built from 17 residues.

The CDR3 DNA reads as TGTGCCTGGCAGGGGTTCGAGTTCGGGGAGCTGTTTTTT. Protein sequence: CAWQGFEFGELFF. The rearrangement joins TRBV30 to TRBJ2-2; possibly TRBD1 for D (6 bases). Trimming stripped 5 bases from V and 7 bases from J, with 14 bases between. There are 13 residues in the CDR3. Germline V lookup: CDR1 GTSNPN, CDR2 SVGIG (reference sequence).

This clonotype occurred a few times. The chain carries TRBV5-1 and TRBJ1-2; D uncertain. Per the germline V gene, CDR1 is SGHRS and CDR2 is YFSETQ. Deletions cut 0 bases from V and 3 bases from J, with 9 bases between. CDR3 length: 14 residues. The chain's CDR3 is CASSLGGSYYGYTF. The CDR3 DNA is TGCGCCAGCAGCTTGGGTGGCAGCTACTATGGCTACACCTTC.

This clonotype was counted between two and nine times. The rearrangement joins TRBV6-5 to TRBJ2-3; D may be TRBD2 (5 bases). The CDR3 is 16 amino acids. V dropped 1 base and J dropped 3 bases, with 14 bases sitting between them. CDR1 MNHEY and CDR2 SVGAGI come from the germline V gene. The CDR3 DNA reads as TGTGCCAGCAGTTACTTCCCACCTTCGGGGACAGATACGCAGTATTTT. It translates to CASSYFPPSGTDTQYF.

This clonotype was observed at least ten times. V usage is TRBV11-2 and J usage is TRBJ2-3; D is undetermined. The germline V and J ends were trimmed by 1 base and 6 bases, with 8 bases remaining between them. The CDR3 runs 13 residues. The V gene's germline CDR1 is SGHAT and CDR2 FQNNGV. In DNA form, the CDR3 reads TGTGCCAGCAGCTTAGGGGATTTCGATACGCAGTATTTT. It is translated as CASSLGDFDTQYF.

This clonotype has a handful of counts. The chain joins TRBV7-2 to TRBJ2-3, with D possibly matching TRBD1 (6 bases). The CDR3 totals 15 residues. Germline CDR1 and CDR2: SGHTA and FQGNSA. Trimming left V 1 base short and J 4 bases short, with 12 bases between. The CDR3 DNA reads as TGTGCCAGCAGCTTAGTAGGACAGCTGCCAGATACGCAGTATTTT. This gives the protein CASSLVGQLPDTQYF.

This clonotype has more than one count but fewer than ten. Since no conserved phenylalanine or tryptophan closes the CDR3, a read error is the likely cause. The V and J genes are TRBV18 and TRBJ1-1; no definite D call. The CDR3 consists of 12 residues. The V gene's germline CDR1 is KGHSH and CDR2 LQKENI. Trimming pared 3 bases from V and 5 bases from J, leaving 7 bases between. The CDR3 loop is CASSPTGTEAFL. DNA for the CDR3: TGTGCCAGCTCACCGACGGGGACTGAAGCTTTCCTT.

This chain connects TRBV7-2 to TRBJ2-7, with TRBD2 identical over 12 bases. Germline V gives CDR1 SGHTA, CDR2 FQGNSA. With V trimmed by 3 bases and J by 2 bases, 5 bases remained unmatched. The CDR3 is 16 residues long. This CDR3 reads CASSLTSGGSPYEQYF. CDR3 nucleotides: TGTGCCAGCAGCTTGACTAGCGGGGGCTCCCCCTACGAGCAGTACTTC.

The chain employs TRBV28 and TRBJ2-7; 8 positions agree with TRBD1. Germline CDR1 and CDR2: MDHEN and SYDVKM. V was clipped by 8 bases and J by 5 bases; unmatched bases: 11. CDR3 size: 14 residues. Here the CDR3 reads CASRLGTGANEQYF. CDR3 in DNA: TGTGCCAGCCGACTCGGGACAGGCGCGAACGAGCAGTACTTC.

The chain is built from TRBV4-2 and TRBJ2-1, with 9 bases lining up with TRBD2. Germline values: CDR1 LGHNA, CDR2 YNFKEQ. The J segment lost 5 bases and the V segment lost 0 bases, leaving 5 bases of the junction unmatched. The CDR3 runs 16 residues. CDR3 protein: CASSQDPASGDNEQFF. The CDR3 DNA follows: TGTGCCAGCAGCCAAGATCCGGCTAGCGGGGACAATGAGCAGTTCTTC.

In this sample, this clonotype turned up a few times. The V call is TRBV7-2, the J call TRBJ2-1; TRBD1 might be the D (5 bases). Germline loops: CDR1 SGHTA, CDR2 FQGNSA. With 5 bases removed from V and 10 bases from J, the gap between germline ends came to 18 bases. The CDR3 has 14 amino acids. The CDR3 is CASSPHPDSLEQFF. CDR3 DNA sequence: TGTGCCAGCAGCCCCCATCCCGACAGTCTGGAGCAGTTCTTC.

This clonotype was seen a handful of times. The rearrangement uses TRBV7-8 and TRBJ1-2; D possibly corresponds to TRBD1 (5 bases). The CDR3 length is 14 residues. With 5 bases removed from V and 3 bases from J, the gap between germline ends came to 13 bases. CDR1 SGHVS and CDR2 FQNEAQ come from the germline V gene. The CDR3 nucleotides are TGTGCCAGCAGCGCGGGGCGGGACCACTATGGCTACACCTTC. It codes for CASSAGRDHYGYTF. Full variable domain (remainder filled in from reference TRBV7-8 and TRBJ1-2): GAGVSQSPRYKVAKRGQDVALRCDPISGHVSLFWYQQALGQGPEFLTYFQNEAQLDKSGLPSDRFFAERPEGSVSTLKIQRTQQEDSAVYLCASSAGRDHYGYTFGSGTRLTVV.

This clonotype was detected a few times. The chain links TRBV5-1 to TRBJ2-5, with 7 bases identical to TRBD1. The V segment lost 0 bases and the J segment 1 base; nucleotides outside the gene matches: 3. The CDR3 covers 15 residues. Germline values: CDR1 SGHRS, CDR2 YFSETQ. The CDR3 region has the DNA TGCGCCAGCAGCTTGGTGGGACAGCTCCAAGAGACCCAGTACTTC. Residues: CASSLVGQLQETQYF.

V usage is TRBV12-3 or TRBV12-4 and J usage is TRBJ1-3, with a possible D match to TRBD1 (5 bases). CDR3 length: 14 residues. V was clipped by 7 bases and J by 0 bases, with 10 bases between them. CDR3 sequence: CASNDRFSGNTIYF. CDR3 nucleotides: TGTGCCAGCAATGACAGATTCTCTGGAAACACCATATATTTT.

This clonotype showed up just a few times. V is TRBV27 and J is TRBJ1-1; 8 bases are shared with TRBD1. There are 14 residues in the CDR3. After removal of 8 bases from V and 4 bases from J, the junction contained 9 bases not matched to a gene. The germline V gene has CDR1 MNHEY and CDR2 SMNVEV (reference sequence). CDR3 nucleotides: TGTGCCAGCGGACCGGACAGGGAAGCCACTGAAGCTTTCTTT. It codes for CASGPDREATEAFF.

The V gene is TRBV5-1, the J gene TRBJ2-4; D is perhaps TRBD2 (6 bases). CDR3 length: 15 amino acids. Germline CDR1 reads SGHRS; CDR2 reads YFSETQ. The V end was cut by 4 bases, the J end by 0 bases, with 11 bases between. The CDR3 DNA is TGCGCCAGCAGCGCGGGACCTTTAGCCAAAAACATTCAGTACTTC. Translating it yields CASSAGPLAKNIQYF.

This clonotype appeared a few times. CDR3 in DNA: TGTGCCAGCAGCTTAGCTCGGTTAACCGTCTACGAGCAGTACTTC. This encodes CASSLARLTVYEQYF. This sequence joins TRBV7-2 and TRBJ2-7; no definite D call. Germline loops: CDR1 SGHTA, CDR2 FQGNSA. This CDR3 region has 15 residues. V gave up 0 bases and J gave up 3 bases, with 12 bases separating them.

This clonotype turned up a few times. This chain connects TRBV20-1 to TRBJ2-1; 8 bases are a match to TRBD2. J was trimmed by 0 bases and V by 5 bases; bases with no gene match: 3. This CDR3 region has 14 residues. Per the germline V gene, CDR1 is DFQATT and CDR2 is SNEGSKA (reference sequence). Here the CDR3 DNA reads TGCAGTGCTGGAGCGGGAGTCTCCTACAATGAGCAGTTCTTC. Amino acids: CSAGAGVSYNEQFF.

The V call is TRBV2, the J call TRBJ2-1; possible D gene TRBD2, 6 bases. The germline CDR1 and CDR2 sequences are SNHLY and FYNNEI. The V gene lost 7 bases and the J gene lost 3 bases, with 16 bases spanning the gap. The CDR3 runs 15 residues. The CDR3 DNA reads TGTGCCAGCACCCCGGGCGGGGCGAGCTACAATGAGCAGTTCTTC. As protein: CASTPGGASYNEQFF. The variable domain in full, completed from reference TRBV2 and TRBJ2-1, reads EPEVTQTPSHQVTQMGQEVILRCVPISNHLYFYWYRQILGQKVEFLVSFYNNEISEKSEIFDDQFSVERPDGSNFTLKIRSTKLEDSAMYFCASTPGGASYNEQFFGPGTRLTVL.

DNA for the CDR3: TGCGCCAGCAGCTTGGCCATATCCCCCACAGATACGCAGTATTTT. Translating it yields CASSLAISPTDTQYF. The chain joins TRBV5-1 to TRBJ2-3; D is uncertain. V was trimmed by 0 bases and J by 2 bases, leaving 10 bases between them. CDR1 and CDR2 from the germline V gene are SGHRS and YFSETQ. The CDR3 loop spans 15 amino acids.

J is TRBJ2-4 and V is TRBV7-2; 9 positions agree with TRBD1. Germline lookup yields CDR1 SGHTA and CDR2 FQGNSA. The CDR3 sequence is 15 residues long. With 0 bases clipped from V and 7 bases from J, the junction kept 4 bases outside the gene matches. The CDR3 spells CASSLAGTGWNIQYF. The CDR3, as DNA: TGTGCCAGCAGCTTAGCGGGGACAGGGTGGAACATTCAGTACTTC.